This T cell receptor (beta chain) was identified in a study of CD8+ T cells in alopecia areata. Across the whole study: The drug, oral tofacitinib, was given to treated patients at 5 to 10 mg twice daily. Tofacitinib exposure lasted 6 to 18 months, followed by 6 months off drug. General study results and limits: Having one nonresponder leaves uncertain how baseline CD8+ expansion relates to response.

The germline gives CDR1 SGHRS, CDR2 YFSETQ. CDR3 length: 18 residues. V lost 0 bases and J lost 4; bases outside the gene matches: 14. In regard to this clone: What it binds is unknown.

Extraction and reverse transcription of RNA yielded cDNA as the sequencing template. This table comes from immunoSEQ multiplex PCR, and its TCRdb copy is limited to in-frame clones, with some not included. The table lists hundreds of thousands of clones, about 62% of them singletons. Treatment here: oral pan-JAK inhibitor, 5-10 mg twice daily. This receptor was identified in a human donor with alopecia areata. This rearrangement joins TRBV5-1 to TRBJ1-2; TRBD1 agrees at 8 bases. The sample was CD4+ T cells sorted from blood, taken around week 54, from a patient treated with tofacitinib. The CDR3 nucleotides are TGCGCCAGCAGCTTGGGGCAGGGGGCACCTTCATCTTCCTATGGCTACACCTTC. As protein: CASSLGQGAPSSSYGYTF.